Below are 27 T cell receptor beta chains sequenced from a single sample in a study of blood T cell repertoires in COVID-19. Assay used: immunoSEQ multiplex PCR; TCRdb lists only in-frame clones, some missing. The sample records approximately 140,000 clones, over 80% being singletons. Material for sequencing was peripheral blood. The receptors shown here come from a human donor in a cohort sampled during active COVID-19.

The chain links TRBV9 to TRBJ2-1, with 12 bases aligning to TRBD2. The CDR3 contains 16 residues. The V gene's germline CDR1 is SGDLS and CDR2 YYNGEE. After removal of 3 bases from V and 4 bases from J, the junction contained 5 bases not matched to a gene. CDR3 loop: CASSAGLAGRYNEQFF. CDR3 bases: TGTGCCAGCAGCGCCGGACTAGCGGGAAGGTACAATGAGCAGTTCTTC.

The genes are TRBV7-2 and TRBJ2-1; tentative D call: TRBD2 (6 bases). The CDR3 extends over 15 amino acids. The V gene lost 1 base and the J gene lost 7 bases, with 14 bases spanning the gap. The V gene's germline CDR1 is SGHTA and CDR2 FQGNSA. CDR3 sequence: CASSLVPGGGNEQFF. For the CDR3, the DNA is TGTGCCAGCAGCTTAGTTCCGGGTGGGGGGAATGAGCAGTTCTTC.

The J gene is TRBJ1-4, the V gene TRBV18; D call uncertain. Trimming stripped 5 bases from V and 0 bases from J, with 10 bases between. CDR1 is KGHSH, CDR2 LQKENI, per germline. This CDR3 comprises 15 residues. In nucleotides, the CDR3 is TGTGCCAGCTCAAATCAGGAGGCAACTAATGAAAAACTGTTTTTT. Translated, it gives CASSNQEATNEKLFF.

The chain joins TRBV7-8 to TRBJ1-1; possibly TRBD1 for D (6 bases). Germline loops: CDR1 SGHVS, CDR2 FQNEAQ. The V end lost 7 bases, the J end lost 11 bases, and 41 bases lay between the germline ends. This CDR3 comprises 20 residues. The DNA of the CDR3 is TGTGCCAGCAAAAAACATCCCGTTGCCAAGAACAGGGTCCCTTCGGGTGAGGCTTTCTTT. This encodes CASKKHPVAKNRVPSGEAFF.

In DNA, the CDR3 is TGTGCCAGCAGCGTACGGACTAGCAATGAGCAGTTCTTC. Translation: CASSVRTSNEQFF. This chain connects TRBV9 to TRBJ2-1; 7 bases are shared with TRBD2. There are 13 residues in the CDR3. Looked up from germline, CDR1 is SGDLS and CDR2 is YYNGEE. V lost 1 base and J lost 6; bases outside the gene matches: 1.

This clone occurred a few times. The chain recombines TRBV4-2 with TRBJ2-1, with TRBD2 identical over 9 bases. After removal of 1 base from V and 2 bases from J, the junction contained 9 bases not matched to a gene. The CDR3 contains 18 residues. From germline, CDR1 is LGHNA and CDR2 YNFKEQ. This CDR3 is CASSQGVSREGPYNEQFF. The CDR3 nucleotides read TGTGCCAGCAGCCAAGGGGTCTCGCGGGAGGGCCCCTACAATGAGCAGTTCTTC.

This clone was recorded a few times. V and J are TRBV18 and TRBJ2-1, with 8 bases aligning to TRBD2. Germline V gene data show CDR1 as KGHSH and CDR2 as LQKENI. Trimming cost V 3 bases and J 0 bases; bases outside gene matches: 4. This CDR3 spans 16 amino acids. CDR3 coding DNA: TGTGCCAGCTCACCGCTAGCGGGCCACTCCTACAATGAGCAGTTCTTC. This sequence encodes CASSPLAGHSYNEQFF.

CDR3 in amino acids: CASSPPSSGNEQYF. Written as DNA, the CDR3 is TGTGCCAGCTCCCCCCCCAGTAGCGGGAACGAGCAGTACTTC. The V call is TRBV18, the J call TRBJ2-7; 8 bases agree with TRBD2. Germline-derived CDR1 and CDR2 are KGHSH and LQKENI. CDR3 size: 14 residues. After removal of 6 bases from V and 5 bases from J, the junction contained 9 bases not matched to a gene.

This rearrangement joins TRBV6-4 to TRBJ2-1; a possible D gene is TRBD2 (5 bases). Germline loops: CDR1 MRHNA, CDR2 SNTAGT. The V gene lost 5 bases and the J gene lost 2 bases, with 13 bases spanning the gap. The CDR3 is made up of 15 amino acids. The CDR3 here is CASSQIGETYNEQFF. The CDR3 DNA follows: TGTGCCAGCAGTCAGATCGGGGAAACCTACAATGAGCAGTTCTTC.

The DNA for the CDR3 is TGTGCCAGCAAGAGGGACAGTGGTAGCAATCAGCCCCAGCATTTT. Protein sequence: CASKRDSGSNQPQHF. This chain connects TRBV28 to TRBJ1-5, with 7 bases that match TRBD1. Germline V gene lookup returns CDR1 MDHEN and CDR2 SYDVKM. The CDR3 runs to 15 residues. Germline trimming cut 7 bases from V and 0 bases from J; bases unmatched to any gene: 6.

The chain recombines TRBV7-2 with TRBJ2-7; 8 bases line up with TRBD2. The ends lost 5 bases at V and 5 bases at J; junction bases unmatched: 11. Per the germline V gene, CDR1 is SGHTA and CDR2 is FQGNSA. This CDR3 has 15 residues. The CDR3 spells CASSLTGTSFHEQYF. In nucleotides, the CDR3 is TGTGCCAGCAGCCTTACCGGGACTAGTTTCCACGAGCAGTACTTC.

This chain connects TRBV30 to TRBJ1-6, with D uncertain. V lost 2 bases, J lost 2 bases, and 10 bases lay in between. The CDR3 is 15 amino acids. Germline lookup yields CDR1 GTSNPN and CDR2 SVGIG (reference sequence). CDR3 sequence: CAWSYRNTYNSPLHF. The CDR3, as DNA: TGTGCCTGGAGTTACCGAAACACCTATAATTCACCCCTCCACTTT.

V and J are TRBV7-2 and TRBJ2-5, with 7 bases identical to TRBD2. Germline CDR1 reads SGHTA; CDR2 reads FQGNSA. The CDR3 has 15 residues. V shed 1 base, J shed 2 bases, and the junction held 4 bases outside the gene matches. CDR3 sequence reads: CASSLGGGLQETQYF. The DNA of the CDR3 is TGTGCCAGCAGCTTAGGGGGGGGACTACAAGAGACCCAGTACTTC.

A few counts support this clone. V is TRBV9 and J is TRBJ2-3; 13 positions agree with TRBD2. The CDR3 contains 16 residues. CDR1 and CDR2 (germline): SGDLS, YYNGEE. V shed 3 bases, J shed 6 bases, and the junction held 7 bases outside the gene matches. The CDR3 DNA reads TGTGCCAGCAGCGCCGTACTAGCGGGAGGGCGGGATACGCAGTATTTT. This sequence encodes CASSAVLAGGRDTQYF.

This chain connects TRBV5-4 to TRBJ2-5; 9 bases are shared with TRBD1. This CDR3 comprises 13 residues. Trimming at V came to 4 bases and at J to 9 bases, leaving 7 bases not matched to a gene. Germline values: CDR1 SGHNT, CDR2 YYREEE (reference sequence). The CDR3 DNA reads as TGTGCCAGCAGCATACAGGGGGCAGGGGCCCAGTACTTC. It yields the protein CASSIQGAGAQYF.

This clone was picked up one time. V is TRBV7-9 and J is TRBJ2-2, with D perhaps matching TRBD1 or TRBD2 (6 bases each). Trimming left V 5 bases short and J 2 bases short, with 12 bases between. The CDR3 extends over 15 amino acids. From germline, CDR1 is SEHNR and CDR2 FQNEAQ (reference sequence). The CDR3 DNA is TGTGCCAGCAGCCTAGGGGGGACAAACACCGGGGAGCTGTTTTTT. As protein: CASSLGGTNTGELFF.

The V call is TRBV10-1, the J call TRBJ1-1, with D perhaps matching TRBD1 (6 bases). The CDR3 runs to 16 residues. Germline CDR1 is WNHNN and CDR2 is SYGVQD (reference sequence). The V end lost 6 bases, the J end lost 2 bases, and 19 bases lay between the germline ends. The CDR3 reads CASRKPAGTPNTEAFF. CDR3 bases: TGCGCCAGCAGGAAACCAGCCGGGACACCCAACACTGAAGCTTTCTTT.

This sequence joins TRBV30 and TRBJ1-1; D unresolved. The CDR3 length is 13 residues. Trimming removed 2 bases from V and 5 bases from J, with 12 bases in between. Germline V gene lookup returns CDR1 GTSNPN and CDR2 SVGIG (reference sequence). Here the CDR3 reads CAWSSGWRTEAFF. CDR3 DNA sequence: TGTGCCTGGAGTTCAGGTTGGAGGACTGAAGCTTTCTTT.

The J gene is TRBJ2-1, the V gene TRBV6-5; 11 bases line up with TRBD1. This CDR3 comprises 15 residues. After removal of 7 bases from V and 7 bases from J, the junction contained 9 bases not matched to a gene. Germline V gives CDR1 MNHEY, CDR2 SVGAGI. The CDR3 is CASTKPGTGGNEQFF. In nucleotides, the CDR3 is TGTGCCAGCACCAAGCCGGGGACAGGGGGAAATGAGCAGTTCTTC.

The rearrangement links TRBV9 to TRBJ2-1, with D maybe TRBD2 (5 bases). Trimming removed 3 bases at V and 7 bases at J, with 17 bases between. The CDR3 is 15 residues long. Germline CDR1 SGDLS, CDR2 YYNGEE. CDR3 sequence reads: CASSASLGMWNEQFF. CDR3 DNA: TGTGCCAGCAGCGCATCGCTCGGGATGTGGAATGAGCAGTTCTTC.

The rearrangement joins TRBV29-1 to TRBJ1-4; D call uncertain. CDR1 is SQVTM and CDR2 is ANQGSEA in the germline V gene. V lost 0 bases and J lost 4, with 9 bases in between. The CDR3 contains 14 residues. The CDR3 region has the DNA TGCAGCGTTGAAGAAAGAGGGTTTAATGAAAAACTGTTTTTT. Translating gives CSVEERGFNEKLFF.

V gene TRBV7-3 combines with J gene TRBJ1-2; D is possibly TRBD1 (5 bases). With 5 bases removed from V and 3 bases from J, the gap between germline ends came to 10 bases. The germline V gene encodes CDR1 SGHTA and CDR2 FQGTGA. The CDR3 runs to 13 residues. The CDR3 loop reads CASSPGTHYGYTF. In DNA form, the CDR3 reads TGTGCCAGCAGCCCAGGGACTCACTATGGCTACACCTTC.

The gene calls are TRBV7-2 and TRBJ1-5; D is undetermined. V dropped 5 bases and J dropped 5 bases, with 13 bases sitting between them. Per the germline V gene, CDR1 is SGHTA and CDR2 is FQGNSA. There are 14 residues in the CDR3. CDR3 sequence reads: CASSPAGGYQPQHF. The CDR3 coding sequence is TGTGCCAGCAGCCCCGCCGGAGGTTATCAGCCCCAGCATTTT.

CDR3 nucleotide sequence: TGCGCCAGCAGCTTGGGGTCGGTGAACACTGAAGCTTTCTTT. The encoded protein is CASSLGSVNTEAFF. The genes are TRBV5-1 and TRBJ1-1, with D unclear. The CDR3 is made up of 14 amino acids. Germline values: CDR1 SGHRS, CDR2 YFSETQ. V shed 0 bases and J shed 0 bases, with 6 bases lying between them. The variable domain in full, with the rest retrieved from reference TRBV5-1 and TRBJ1-1, is KAGVTQTPRYLIKTRGQQVTLSCSPISGHRSVSWYQQTPGQGLQFLFEYFSETQRNKGNFPGRFSGRQFSNSRSEMNVSTLELGDSALYLCASSLGSVNTEAFFGQGTRLTVV.

This clone has a handful of counts. The V call is TRBV27, the J call TRBJ2-7; a possible D gene is TRBD1 (6 bases). V dropped 6 bases and J dropped 3 bases, with 12 bases sitting between them. The CDR3 consists of 13 residues. CDR1 and CDR2 from the germline V gene are MNHEY and SMNVEV (reference sequence). CDR3 amino acids: CASRLGQLYEQYF. In DNA, the CDR3 is TGTGCCAGCAGACTTGGACAGCTCTACGAGCAGTACTTC.

This chain joins TRBV5-1 and TRBJ2-5; TRBD2 matches 7 bases. V shed 0 bases and J 3 bases; nucleotides not matched to a gene: 8. This CDR3 spans 16 amino acids. Germline V gives CDR1 SGHRS, CDR2 YFSETQ. CDR3 sequence (DNA): TGCGCCAGCAGCTTGGGTGGTAGCGGGCTAAAAGAGACCCAGTACTTC. Its translation is CASSLGGSGLKETQYF. Based on the CDR3 plus reference TRBV5-1 and TRBJ2-5, the full variable domain is KAGVTQTPRYLIKTRGQQVTLSCSPISGHRSVSWYQQTPGQGLQFLFEYFSETQRNKGNFPGRFSGRQFSNSRSEMNVSTLELGDSALYLCASSLGGSGLKETQYFGPGTRLLVL.

This clone has only a few counts. The gene calls are TRBV5-6 and TRBJ2-1; D is ambiguous. This CDR3 contains 13 residues. Between the trimmed V and J ends, which lost 0 bases and 3 bases, there was a span of 4 bases. Germline CDR1 SGHDT, CDR2 YYEEEE. CDR3: CASSLARYNEQFF. CDR3 DNA: TGTGCCAGCAGCTTGGCTCGCTACAATGAGCAGTTCTTC.